This TCR beta chain was recorded in a study of cytomegalovirus exposure and HLA in healthy donors. Study findings and constraints: When analyzed later, a missense DCLRE1C variant was found to be linked to TCR beta V- and J-gene trimming. A list of 150 or so TCR beta chains associated with cytomegalovirus was given.

The PCR contained 60 Vbeta and 13 Jbeta primers. Measured with immunoSEQ multiplex PCR; TCRdb has only the in-frame clones, and not every one. The table records approximately 79,000 clones, around 77% of them present only once. Regarding this clone: The antigen remains undetermined.

The length of the CDR3 is 14 residues. Germline CDR1 MGHRA, CDR2 YSYEKL. The germline V and J ends were trimmed by 1 base and 1 base, with 7 bases remaining between them. This chain joins TRBV4-1 and TRBJ1-2; D is uncertain. The receptor's source is a middle-aged woman in good health and CMV-seropositive. The material sequenced was PBMCs. CDR3 residues: CASSQAYSNYGYTF. DNA of the CDR3: TGCGCCAGCAGCCAAGCGTACAGTAACTATGGCTACACCTTC.